This TCR beta chain was captured by sequencing in a study of cytomegalovirus exposure and HLA in healthy donors. Study outcomes and limitations: Earlier analysis looked at TCR beta V segments, and most were productive about 87% or about 30% of the time. In a later analysis, TCR beta V- and J-gene trimming showed a link to a missense DCLRE1C variant. In a later analysis, DRB1 alleles had the most associated TCRs; HLA-C alleles the fewest. Association of around 17,000 TCR beta sequences with HLA alleles was found at 0.05 false discovery rate in a later analysis.

About this clone: Its matching antigen is unknown.

The PCR ran on 60 Vbeta and 13 Jbeta primers. The assay was immunoSEQ multiplex PCR, and TCRdb's table has in-frame clones only and misses some. The sample consists of approximately 100,000 clones, 78% of them appearing once. The specimen was PBMCs. This TCR was sampled from a woman aged 40 to 50 in good health and CMV-seronegative.

This CDR3 is CASREFSGNTEAFF. The CDR3 DNA sequence: TGTGCCAGCAGGGAATTCTCCGGGAACACTGAAGCTTTCTTT. This chain joins TRBV2 and TRBJ1-1; D is unresolved. The CDR3 spans 14 residues. CDR1 is SNHLY, CDR2 FYNNEI, per germline. V was shortened by 6 bases and J by 1 base, with 12 bases between the two germline ends.